The T cell receptor beta chain under discussion was sequenced for a study of tumor-infiltrating lymphocytes in primary liver carcinoma. Overall study: Surgeons treated the primary liver carcinoma of the patients by surgical resection. Each sample had roughly 3.5 to 8 million productive TCRbeta reads regardless of tissue type.

A constant-region primer primed TCR beta cDNA synthesis from about 0.45 ug of total RNA. Generation of the TCR beta libraries relied on three nested multiplex PCR rounds using slightly modified ARM-PCR. PCR rounds one and two used TRBV1-TRBV30 forward primers with a C-beta reverse primer for around 9 cycles each. TCRdb processed the multiplex PCR reads anew with MiXCR; each CDR3 protein has one entry. The table records around 170,000 distinct CDR3 sequences, about 60% of them present only once. This clonotype appeared a single time. What it binds is not known. Study-level findings and limits: Tumor-adjacent and tumor-blood pairs shared a smaller degree of overlap than tumor region pairs. Against blood, tumors held a significantly higher top-250-clone fraction (p = 0.039).

CDR3 size: 13 residues. V shed 3 bases and J shed 4 bases, with 9 bases lying between them. Germline DNA was also extracted, while the blood RNA originated from unsorted whole blood. V usage is TRBV12-3 or TRBV12-4 and J usage is TRBJ1-1; D gene uncertain. The sequenced sample was peripheral blood. The receptor was derived from a man aged 35 to 55 with primary liver carcinoma and hepatitis B virus infection. The CDR3 nucleotides are TGTGCCAGCAGTTTCAAAAGGAGCACTGAAGCTTTCTTT. This sequence encodes CASSFKRSTEAFF.